The 24 T cell receptor beta chains presented below share a single source sample, sequenced in a study of blood T cell repertoires in COVID-19. Profiled with immunoSEQ multiplex PCR; TCRdb holds only in-frame clones, not every one. This table holds 200,000 to 300,000 clones, more than 75% found once. The specimen sequenced was peripheral blood. Source of these receptors: a woman aged 45-65 years with acute or convalescent COVID-19.

The chain couples TRBV7-3 to TRBJ2-3; D ambiguous. V was clipped by 2 bases and J by 3 bases, with 9 bases between them. Germline-derived CDR1 and CDR2 are SGHTA and FQGTGA. This CDR3 region has 14 residues. The CDR3: CASSLLGSTDTQYF. The CDR3 DNA is TGTGCCAGCAGCTTACTGGGCTCTACAGATACGCAGTATTTT.

The chain carries TRBV5-1 and TRBJ2-3; D perhaps matches TRBD2 (6 bases). V lost 0 bases to trimming and J lost 2 bases, with 10 bases between them. CDR3 size: 15 residues. The germline gives CDR1 SGHRS, CDR2 YFSETQ. Here the CDR3 DNA reads TGCGCCAGCAGCTTGGCCGCGGGGTTCACAGATACGCAGTATTTT. Amino acid sequence: CASSLAAGFTDTQYF. Drawing the rest from reference TRBV5-1 and TRBJ2-3, the complete variable domain is KAGVTQTPRYLIKTRGQQVTLSCSPISGHRSVSWYQQTPGQGLQFLFEYFSETQRNKGNFPGRFSGRQFSNSRSEMNVSTLELGDSALYLCASSLAAGFTDTQYFGPGTRLTVL.

The chain is built from TRBV2 and TRBJ1-2, with D possibly matching TRBD1 (6 bases). The CDR3 loop spans 11 amino acids. Looked up from germline, CDR1 is SNHLY and CDR2 is FYNNEI. Trimming removed 7 bases from V and 7 bases from J, with 10 bases in between. The CDR3 here is CASNRVGGYTF. In DNA form, the CDR3 reads TGTGCCAGCAACAGGGTGGGTGGCTACACCTTC.

This rearrangement joins TRBV5-1 to TRBJ1-1; D ambiguous. Germline CDR1 and CDR2: SGHRS and YFSETQ. V was trimmed by 4 bases and J by 3 bases, leaving 10 bases between them. The CDR3 sequence is 13 residues long. As DNA, the CDR3 is TGCGCCAGCAGCCTAATCGGGGACACTGAAGCTTTCTTT. This codes for CASSLIGDTEAFF.

V and J are TRBV21-1 and TRBJ1-5. TRBV21-1 is a pseudogene locus. The CDR3 runs 16 residues. CDR3 sequence reads: CACEAPNSASNQPQHF. The DNA for the CDR3 is TGTGCCTGCGAGGCGCCGAATTCCGCTAGCAATCAGCCCCAGCATTTT.

This chain joins TRBV5-8 and TRBJ2-2; TRBD1 aligns across 10 bases. With V trimmed by 4 bases and J by 7 bases, 4 bases remained unmatched. CDR1 and CDR2 from the germline V gene are SGHTS and YDEGEE. The CDR3 loop spans 14 amino acids. In nucleotides, the CDR3 is TGTGCCAGCAGCGGGACAGGGGTGAGCGGGGAGCTGTTTTTT. Encoded protein: CASSGTGVSGELFF. The full variable domain, its missing parts supplied by reference TRBV5-8 and TRBJ2-2, is EAGVTQSPTHLIKTRGQQATLRCSPISGHTSVYWYQQALGLGLQFLLWYDEGEERNRGNFPPRFSGRQFPNYSSELNVNALELEDSALYLCASSGTGVSGELFFGEGSRLTVL.

V usage is TRBV7-3 and J usage is TRBJ2-7; D perhaps matches TRBD1 (5 bases). This CDR3 is built from 13 residues. Germline V gene sequence: CDR1 SGHTA, CDR2 FQGTGA. With 3 bases removed from V and 1 base from J, the gap between germline ends came to 7 bases. CDR3 in DNA: TGTGCCAGCAGCTTGGGGCGGTCCTACGAGCAGTACTTC. Residues: CASSLGRSYEQYF.

J is TRBJ2-7 and V is TRBV19, with 7 bases identical to TRBD2. The CDR3 extends over 16 amino acids. CDR1 and CDR2 from the germline V gene are LNHDA and SQIVND (reference sequence). V lost 3 bases to trimming and J lost 4 bases; unmatched junction nucleotides: 12. Here the CDR3 reads CASSIALAGTIYEQYF. In nucleotides, the CDR3 is TGTGCCAGTAGTATTGCCCTCGCAGGGACTATTTACGAGCAGTACTTC.

The CDR3, as DNA: TGCAGCGTTGCGACTAGCGAGACCTACAATGAGCAGTTCTTC. Residues: CSVATSETYNEQFF. The chain links TRBV29-1 to TRBJ2-1; TRBD2 matches at 8 bases. This CDR3 has 14 amino acids. Germline V CDR1 and CDR2: SQVTM, ANQGSEA. V lost 4 bases to trimming and J lost 2 bases; unmatched junction nucleotides: 4.

This clone was observed a few times. The V call is TRBV24-1, the J call TRBJ2-1, with 10 bases that match TRBD2. The V gene's germline CDR1 is KGHDR and CDR2 SFDVKD. This CDR3 has 14 amino acids. The junction had 14 bases not matched to a gene; V was cut back by 12 bases and J by 10 bases. DNA for the CDR3: TGTGCCGTTTCATTAGCGGGAGGTCCAAAAGAGCAGTTCTTC. Translated: CAVSLAGGPKEQFF.

V and J are TRBV5-8 and TRBJ2-2, with no clear D. The CDR3 is 16 residues long. The germline V and J ends were trimmed by 1 base and 5 bases, with 15 bases remaining between them. Germline-derived CDR1 and CDR2 are SGHTS and YDEGEE. The CDR3 nucleotides read TGTGCCAGCAGCTTGTATCCGAGGTCTGGGACCGGGGAGCTGTTTTTT. This gives the protein CASSLYPRSGTGELFF.

The chain employs TRBV25-1 and TRBJ2-1, with D possibly TRBD2 on 7 matching bases. The V end was cut by 7 bases, the J end by 6 bases, with 19 bases between. Germline CDR1 reads MGHDK; CDR2 reads SYGVNS. This CDR3 region has 15 residues. The CDR3 reads CASNGRGRVGNEQFF. CDR3 nucleotides: TGTGCCAGCAATGGGAGGGGGAGGGTCGGCAATGAGCAGTTCTTC.

The chain recombines TRBV3-1 (or the pseudogene TRBV3-2) with TRBJ2-7; 13 positions agree with TRBD2. Germline CDR1 is LGHDT and CDR2 is YNNKEL (reference sequence). After removal of 3 bases from V and 6 bases from J, the junction contained 5 bases not matched to a gene. This CDR3 has 15 residues. CDR3 protein: CASSHLLAGGLEQYF. The CDR3 coding sequence is TGTGCCAGCAGCCACCTACTAGCGGGAGGGCTCGAGCAGTACTTC.

The chain joins TRBV7-8 to TRBJ2-3; no clear D. Deletions cut 5 bases from V and 1 base from J, with 16 bases between. The length of the CDR3 is 16 residues. Per the germline V gene, CDR1 is SGHVS and CDR2 is FQNEAQ. The CDR3 here is CASSLLNGPRTDTQYF. CDR3 nucleotide sequence: TGTGCCAGCAGCCTACTCAATGGGCCGCGCACAGATACGCAGTATTTT.

This clone came up a few times. The CDR3 sequence: CARFDRTTLNQPQHF. CDR3 coding DNA: TGTGCCAGATTCGACAGGACGACCTTGAATCAGCCCCAGCATTTT. The gene calls are TRBV5-3 and TRBJ1-5, with D tentatively TRBD1 (6 bases). TRBV5-3 is identified as an open reading frame with a role that is uncertain. The germline V and J ends were trimmed by 7 bases and 4 bases, with 18 bases remaining between them. This CDR3 has 15 residues.

The rearrangement joins TRBV7-2 to TRBJ1-3; TRBD1 matches at 9 bases. CDR3 size: 15 residues. Germline trimming cut 3 bases from V and 4 bases from J; bases unmatched to any gene: 4. CDR1 SGHTA and CDR2 FQGNSA come from the germline V gene. The CDR3 region is CASSFRDRVGNTIYF. The CDR3 DNA reads TGTGCCAGCAGCTTCCGGGACAGGGTCGGAAACACCATATATTTT.

V usage is TRBV20-1 and J usage is TRBJ2-1; D is perhaps TRBD2 (5 bases). CDR1 is DFQATT, CDR2 SNEGSKA, per germline (reference sequence). The length of the CDR3 is 11 residues. CDR3 amino acids: CSPAEGNEQFF. For the CDR3, the DNA is TGCAGCCCCGCAGAGGGTAATGAGCAGTTCTTC.

The genes are TRBV27 and TRBJ1-2; D gene uncertain. V was clipped by 1 base and J by 4 bases, with 7 bases between them. CDR1 is MNHEY and CDR2 is SMNVEV in the germline V gene (reference sequence). The CDR3 contains 13 residues. The CDR3 DNA reads as TGTGCCAGCAGTTTATTGGGCTTCTATGGCTACACCTTC. As protein: CASSLLGFYGYTF.

This clone appeared a few times. The chain has TRBV11-3 and TRBJ1-1; no firm D call. CDR1 is SGHNT and CDR2 is YENEEA in the germline V gene. V lost 5 bases to trimming and J lost 3 bases, with 13 bases between them. The CDR3 covers 14 residues. The CDR3 DNA is TGTGCCAGCAGCCGAGAGGGTGCAGACACTGAAGCTTTCTTT. Translating gives CASSREGADTEAFF. Complete variable domain (other parts from reference TRBV11-3 and TRBJ1-1): EAGVVQSPRYKIIEKKQPVAFWCNPISGHNTLYWYLQNLGQGPELLIRYENEEAVDDSQLPKDRFSAERLKGVDSTLKIQPAELGDSAVYLCASSREGADTEAFFGQGTRLTVV.

This clone was seen a few times. Other DNA sequences within the sample encode an identical CDR3. The chain recombines TRBV28 with TRBJ1-2; tentative D call: TRBD1 (6 bases). Trimming took off 1 base at V and 8 bases at J, with 11 bases between the two ends. The CDR3 is made up of 13 amino acids. Per germline, CDR1 MDHEN and CDR2 SYDVKM. The CDR3 here is CASSLSGGRGYTF. For the CDR3, the DNA is TGTGCCAGCAGTTTATCCGGGGGGCGAGGCTACACCTTC.

The chain uses TRBV25-1 and TRBJ1-1; D call uncertain. There are 13 residues in the CDR3. V dropped 3 bases and J dropped 4 bases, with 9 bases sitting between them. CDR1 is MGHDK and CDR2 is SYGVNS in the germline V gene. The CDR3 here is CASSELPGTEAFF. The CDR3 DNA reads TGTGCCAGCAGTGAGTTACCAGGCACTGAAGCTTTCTTT.

This clone was picked up a small number of times. The chain joins TRBV4-2 to TRBJ2-7; no definite D call. Germline CDR1 and CDR2: LGHNA and YNFKEQ. Trimming left V 0 bases short and J 4 bases short, with 16 bases between. This CDR3 has 16 amino acids. CDR3 nucleotide sequence: TGTGCCAGCAGCCAAGAGTTGGCGATAGCTCCGTACGAGCAGTACTTC. It codes for CASSQELAIAPYEQYF.

The V gene is TRBV12-3 or TRBV12-4, the J gene TRBJ2-7; D is perhaps TRBD2 (5 bases). Trimming removed 3 bases at V and 3 bases at J, with 9 bases between. The CDR3 is 13 residues long. The CDR3 is CASSFRGIYEQYF. CDR3 DNA: TGTGCCAGCAGTTTTCGGGGAATCTACGAGCAGTACTTC.

The V call is TRBV28, the J call TRBJ1-1, with D unresolved. CDR1 MDHEN and CDR2 SYDVKM come from the germline V gene. V lost 2 bases and J 11 bases, leaving 12 bases between the germline ends. The CDR3 contains 12 residues. The CDR3 DNA reads as TGTGCCAGCAGTTTAAAGGAGCCTGGGGCTTTCTTT. Protein sequence: CASSLKEPGAFF.